This T cell receptor beta chain was sequenced during a study of T cells after yellow fever vaccination. Regarding the study as a whole: Among primary-vaccination clones, most reappeared after the booster, at almost 98% for CD4 and roughly 88% for CD8. Some clonotypes, a small share, were shared between CD4 and CD8 compartments.

Template-switching 5'RACE yielded the TCR cDNA; a universal primer site and UMIs were added in the process. TCRdb reprocessed the 5' RACE reads via MiXCR and lists one record per CDR3 protein. Found here are about 69,000 distinct CDR3 sequences, 5% to 6.5% of them singletons; the top ten hold around 2.1%. There are many counts of this clonotype. What it binds is not known. The origin of this receptor is a man between 18 and 29 years old who received the YFV17D yellow fever vaccine. The starting material was CD4+ T cells sorted from PBMCs, obtained approximately 15 days after the first yellow fever vaccination.

The CDR3 spells CAISVAVRSEAFF. The CDR3 region has the DNA TGTGCCATCAGCGTGGCAGTTAGGTCTGAAGCTTTCTTT. The chain carries TRBV10-3 and TRBJ1-1; the D is unclear. Germline assignment: CDR1 ENHRY and CDR2 SYGVKD. V dropped 6 bases and J dropped 6 bases, with 14 bases sitting between them. The CDR3 contains 13 residues.